The clone carrying this TCR beta chain appeared a few times. No antigen is known for it. This sample stems from a study of T-cell memory formation after mild COVID-19. Germline assignment: CDR1 MNHEY and CDR2 SVGAGI. The V segment lost 2 bases and the J segment 7 bases; nucleotides outside the gene matches: 5. The CDR3 consists of 14 residues. Whole-study results and caveats: CD4+ bias marked clones expanding day 15 to 37, unlike balanced contracting clones.

UMIs and sample barcodes were carried by the TCR alpha and TCR beta cDNA libraries that 5'RACE produced using constant-segment primers. TCRdb independently ran MiXCR on the 5' RACE reads; one entry per CDR3 protein. The sample comprises about 400,000 distinct CDR3 sequences, about 15% of which are singletons, and roughly 22% rests with the top ten. Sequencing was done on a sample of PBMCs or a T cell subset sorted from them (not recorded which). This chain uses TRBV6-5 with TRBJ2-5; 9 positions match TRBD2. This receptor was identified in a man younger than 35 who had mild COVID-19 (a few samples of this study predate the infection). Cell type and time point are not known. CDR3 nucleotides: TGTGCCAGCAGTTACGCGGGGGGGCTGCGGACCCAGTACTTC. This sequence encodes CASSYAGGLRTQYF.